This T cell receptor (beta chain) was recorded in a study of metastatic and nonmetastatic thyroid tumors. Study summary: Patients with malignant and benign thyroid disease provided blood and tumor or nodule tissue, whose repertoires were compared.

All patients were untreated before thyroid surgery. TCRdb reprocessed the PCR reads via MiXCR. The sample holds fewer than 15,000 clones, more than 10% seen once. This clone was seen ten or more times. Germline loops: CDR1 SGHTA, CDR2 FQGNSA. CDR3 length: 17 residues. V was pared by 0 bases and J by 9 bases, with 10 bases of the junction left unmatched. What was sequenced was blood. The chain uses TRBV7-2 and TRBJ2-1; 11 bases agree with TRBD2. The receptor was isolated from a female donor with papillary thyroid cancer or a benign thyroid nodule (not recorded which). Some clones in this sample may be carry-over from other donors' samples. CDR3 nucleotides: TGTGCCAGCAGCTTAGCGCACTCTAGCGGGGGGCGGGGTGAGCAGTTCTTC. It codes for CASSLAHSSGGRGEQFF.